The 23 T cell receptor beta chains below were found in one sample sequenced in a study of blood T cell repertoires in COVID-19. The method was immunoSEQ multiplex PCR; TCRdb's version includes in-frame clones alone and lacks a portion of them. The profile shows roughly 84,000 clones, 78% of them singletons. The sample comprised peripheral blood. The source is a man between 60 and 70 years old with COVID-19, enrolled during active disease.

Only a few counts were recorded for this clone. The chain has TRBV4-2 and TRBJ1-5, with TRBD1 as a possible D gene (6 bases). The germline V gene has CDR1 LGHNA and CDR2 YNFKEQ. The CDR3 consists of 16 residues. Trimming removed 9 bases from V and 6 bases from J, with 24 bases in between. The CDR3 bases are TGTGCCAGTAGTCCTTTGCAGGGGAAAGACAGTCAGCCCCAGCATTTT. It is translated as CASSPLQGKDSQPQHF.

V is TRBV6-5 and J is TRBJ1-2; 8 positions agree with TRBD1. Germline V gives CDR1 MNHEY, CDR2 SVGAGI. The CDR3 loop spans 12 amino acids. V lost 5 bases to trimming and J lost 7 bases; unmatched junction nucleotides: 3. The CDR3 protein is CASSNDRGGYTF. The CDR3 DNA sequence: TGTGCCAGCAGTAATGACAGGGGTGGCTACACCTTC.

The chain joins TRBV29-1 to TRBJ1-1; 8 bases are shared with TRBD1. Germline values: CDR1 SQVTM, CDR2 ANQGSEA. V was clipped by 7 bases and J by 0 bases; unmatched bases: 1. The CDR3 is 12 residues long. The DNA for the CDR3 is TGCAGCGGGGGACAGGTGAACACTGAAGCTTTCTTT. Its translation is CSGGQVNTEAFF.

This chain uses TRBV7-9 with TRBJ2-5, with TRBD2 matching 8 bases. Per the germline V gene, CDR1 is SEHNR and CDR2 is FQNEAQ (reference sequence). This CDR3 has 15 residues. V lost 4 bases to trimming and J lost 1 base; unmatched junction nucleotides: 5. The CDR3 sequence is CASSSQRGIQETQYF. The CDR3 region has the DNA TGTGCCAGCAGCTCTCAGCGGGGGATCCAAGAGACCCAGTACTTC.

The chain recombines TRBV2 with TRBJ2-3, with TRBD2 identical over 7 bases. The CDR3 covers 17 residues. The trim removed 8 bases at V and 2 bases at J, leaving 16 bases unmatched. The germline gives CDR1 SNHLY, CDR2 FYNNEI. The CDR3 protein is CASWGLAETQYTDTQYF. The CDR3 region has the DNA TGTGCCAGCTGGGGCCTAGCGGAGACCCAATACACAGATACGCAGTATTTT. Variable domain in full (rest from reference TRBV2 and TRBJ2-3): EPEVTQTPSHQVTQMGQEVILRCVPISNHLYFYWYRQILGQKVEFLVSFYNNEISEKSEIFDDQFSVERPDGSNFTLKIRSTKLEDSAMYFCASWGLAETQYTDTQYFGPGTRLTVL.

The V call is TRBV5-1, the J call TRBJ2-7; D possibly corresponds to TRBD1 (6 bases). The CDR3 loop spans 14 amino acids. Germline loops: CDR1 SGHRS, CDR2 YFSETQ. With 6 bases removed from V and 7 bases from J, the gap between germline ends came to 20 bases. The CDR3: CASKGAGEMDEQYF. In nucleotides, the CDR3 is TGCGCCAGCAAAGGGGCAGGGGAAATGGATGAGCAGTACTTC.

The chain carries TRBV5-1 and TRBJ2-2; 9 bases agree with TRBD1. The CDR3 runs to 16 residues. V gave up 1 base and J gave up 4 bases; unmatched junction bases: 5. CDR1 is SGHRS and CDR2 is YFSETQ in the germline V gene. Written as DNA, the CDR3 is TGCGCCAGCAGCTTGTTACAGGGGGCCGGCACCGGGGAGCTGTTTTTT. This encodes CASSLLQGAGTGELFF.

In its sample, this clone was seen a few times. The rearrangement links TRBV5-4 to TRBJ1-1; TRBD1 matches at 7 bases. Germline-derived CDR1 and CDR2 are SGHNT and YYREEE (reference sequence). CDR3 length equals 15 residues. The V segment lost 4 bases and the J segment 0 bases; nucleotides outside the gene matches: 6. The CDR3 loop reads CASSRTGTVNTEAFF. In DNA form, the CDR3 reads TGTGCCAGCAGCAGGACAGGAACAGTGAACACTGAAGCTTTCTTT.

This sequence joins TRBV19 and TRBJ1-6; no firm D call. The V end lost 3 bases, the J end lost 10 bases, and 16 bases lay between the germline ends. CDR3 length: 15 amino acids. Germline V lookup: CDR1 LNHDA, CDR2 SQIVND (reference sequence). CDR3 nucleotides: TGTGCCAGTAGTATGAATCCGACGGGAACCTCACCCCTCCACTTT. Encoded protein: CASSMNPTGTSPLHF.

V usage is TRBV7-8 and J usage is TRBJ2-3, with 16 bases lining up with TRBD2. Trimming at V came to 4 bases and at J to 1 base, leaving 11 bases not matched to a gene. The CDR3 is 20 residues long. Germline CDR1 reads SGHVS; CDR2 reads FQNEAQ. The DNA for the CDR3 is TGTGCCAGCAGCTCGCGTCCCCCCGGGACTAGCGGGAGGGGCACAGATACGCAGTATTTT. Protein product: CASSSRPPGTSGRGTDTQYF.

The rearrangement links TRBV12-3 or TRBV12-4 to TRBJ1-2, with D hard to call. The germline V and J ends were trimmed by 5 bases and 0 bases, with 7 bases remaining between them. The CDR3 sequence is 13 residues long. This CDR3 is CASSETTNYGYTF. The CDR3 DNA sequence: TGTGCCAGCAGTGAGACAACTAACTATGGCTACACCTTC.

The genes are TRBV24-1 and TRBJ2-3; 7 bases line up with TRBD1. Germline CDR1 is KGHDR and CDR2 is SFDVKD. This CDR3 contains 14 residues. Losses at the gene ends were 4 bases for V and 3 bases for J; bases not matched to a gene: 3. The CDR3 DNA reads TGTGCCACCAGTGAGGGGACAGCAACAGATACGCAGTATTTT. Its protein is CATSEGTATDTQYF.

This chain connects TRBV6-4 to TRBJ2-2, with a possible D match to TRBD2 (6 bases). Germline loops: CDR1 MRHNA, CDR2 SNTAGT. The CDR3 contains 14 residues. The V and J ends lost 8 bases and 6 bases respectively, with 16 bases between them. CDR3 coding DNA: TGTGCCAGCCAACTGCAGGGAGGTGCCGGGGAGCTGTTTTTT. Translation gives CASQLQGGAGELFF.

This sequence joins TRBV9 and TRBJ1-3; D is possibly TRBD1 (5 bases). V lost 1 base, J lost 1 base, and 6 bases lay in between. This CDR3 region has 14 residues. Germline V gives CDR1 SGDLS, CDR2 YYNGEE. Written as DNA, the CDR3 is TGTGCCAGCAGCGTACAGGGTTCTGGAAACACCATATATTTT. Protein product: CASSVQGSGNTIYF.

CDR3 in amino acids: CASMPRGAGINEKLFF. For the CDR3, the DNA is TGTGCCAGTATGCCACGAGGGGCGGGGATTAATGAAAAACTGTTTTTT. The V and J genes are TRBV19 and TRBJ1-4; D might be TRBD1 (5 bases). The germline V gene has CDR1 LNHDA and CDR2 SQIVND (reference sequence). This CDR3 is built from 16 residues. Trimming removed 7 bases at V and 4 bases at J, with 19 bases between.

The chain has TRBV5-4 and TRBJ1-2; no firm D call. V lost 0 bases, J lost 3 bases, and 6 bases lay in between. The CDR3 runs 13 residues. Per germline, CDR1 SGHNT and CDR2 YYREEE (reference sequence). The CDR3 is CASSLAADYGYTF. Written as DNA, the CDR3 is TGTGCCAGCAGCTTGGCCGCAGACTATGGCTACACCTTC.

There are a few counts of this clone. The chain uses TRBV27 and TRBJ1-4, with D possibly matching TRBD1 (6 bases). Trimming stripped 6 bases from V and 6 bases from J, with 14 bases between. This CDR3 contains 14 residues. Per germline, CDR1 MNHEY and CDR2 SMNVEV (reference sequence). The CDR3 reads CASRYQGIDEKLFF. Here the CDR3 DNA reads TGTGCCAGCAGGTACCAGGGGATCGATGAAAAACTGTTTTTT.

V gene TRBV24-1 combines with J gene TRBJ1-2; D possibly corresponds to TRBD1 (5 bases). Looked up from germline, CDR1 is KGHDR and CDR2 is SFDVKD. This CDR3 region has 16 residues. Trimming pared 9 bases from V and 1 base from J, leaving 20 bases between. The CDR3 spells CATFYPTADLNYGYTF. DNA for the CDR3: TGTGCCACCTTTTATCCGACAGCCGACCTTAACTATGGCTACACCTTC.

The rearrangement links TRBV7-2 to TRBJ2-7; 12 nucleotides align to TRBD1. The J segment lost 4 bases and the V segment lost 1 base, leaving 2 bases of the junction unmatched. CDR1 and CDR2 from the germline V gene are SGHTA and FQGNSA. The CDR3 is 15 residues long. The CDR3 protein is CASSLGGQGAYEQYF. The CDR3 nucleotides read TGTGCCAGCAGCTTAGGGGGACAGGGGGCGTACGAGCAGTACTTC.

DNA for the CDR3: TGTGCCAGCAGTTTCATATGGACAGGGCGGGGTGAGCAGTTCTTC. It specifies CASSFIWTGRGEQFF. The rearrangement uses TRBV27 and TRBJ2-1; 8 nucleotides match TRBD1. Trimming removed 3 bases from V and 9 bases from J; junction bases left unmatched: 10. The CDR3 covers 15 residues. Germline CDR1 and CDR2: MNHEY and SMNVEV (reference sequence).

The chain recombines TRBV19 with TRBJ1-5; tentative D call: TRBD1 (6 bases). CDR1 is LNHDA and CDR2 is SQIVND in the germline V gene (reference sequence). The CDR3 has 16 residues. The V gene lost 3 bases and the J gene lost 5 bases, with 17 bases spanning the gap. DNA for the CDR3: TGTGCCAGTAGTATGGCAGGGGAGCGCGTTCATCAGCCCCAGCATTTT. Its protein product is CASSMAGERVHQPQHF.

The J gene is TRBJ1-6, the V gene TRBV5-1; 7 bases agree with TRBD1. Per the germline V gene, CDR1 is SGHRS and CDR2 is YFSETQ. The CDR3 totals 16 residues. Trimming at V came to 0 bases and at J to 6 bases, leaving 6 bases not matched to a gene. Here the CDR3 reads CASSLGTGVGNSPLHF. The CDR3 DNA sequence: TGCGCCAGCAGCTTGGGTACAGGGGTTGGTAATTCACCCCTCCACTTT.

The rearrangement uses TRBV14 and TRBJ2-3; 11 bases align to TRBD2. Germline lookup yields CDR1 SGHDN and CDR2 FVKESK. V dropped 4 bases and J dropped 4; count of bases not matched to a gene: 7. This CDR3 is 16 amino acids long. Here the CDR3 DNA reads TGTGCCAGCAGCCTACGACTAGCGGGGAAAGCAGATACGCAGTATTTT. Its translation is CASSLRLAGKADTQYF.